This T cell receptor (beta chain) is from a study of blood T cell repertoires in COVID-19. Study background: The samples span acute and convalescent COVID-19 from the United States, Italy and Spain. PBMCs, B-cell-depleted T cells, or T cells provided the cDNA or gDNA that made up the material.

The CDR3 has 14 residues. The V gene's germline CDR1 is LGHDT and CDR2 YNNKEL (reference sequence). V was shortened by 0 bases and J by 8 bases, with 13 bases between the two germline ends. This table comes from immunoSEQ multiplex PCR, and its TCRdb copy is limited to in-frame clones, with some not included. Of about 140,000 clones in the sample, around four fifths were seen once. The V call is TRBV3-1 (or the pseudogene TRBV3-2), the J call TRBJ1-2; tentative D call: TRBD1 (5 bases). The sample taken for sequencing was peripheral blood. The sequence was obtained from a human donor in a cohort sampled during active COVID-19. CDR3 sequence reads: CASSQEGGTGGYTF. CDR3 nucleotides: TGTGCCAGCAGCCAAGAGGGAGGGACGGGAGGCTACACCTTC.